The sequence of this T cell receptor (beta chain) was determined in a study of shared clonotypes between healthy human individuals (dated by TCRdb to about 2020). For the study in its entirety: The cohort included a few men and a couple of women between 18 and 49 years of age. Per donor, three plates each were used for CD4 naive and CD4 memory, two for CD8 naive, and one for CD8 memory. To estimate repertoire size and how much clonotype sharing occurs between individuals, the study deeply sequenced the blood TCR repertoires of roughly 5 healthy adults. To increase sequencing depth and limit assay-specific biases, different laboratories used diverse techniques to prepare libraries and sequence TCR repertoires. Each donor's leukapheresis produced roughly between roughly 0.85 and 10 billion PBMCs.

Using the deep immunoSEQ assay, TCR CDR3 regions were amplified from genomic DNA by multiplex PCR. Genomic DNA extracted from each cell subset was distributed evenly over all wells of several immunoSEQ 96-well plates, and each plate served as one replicate. Each replicate PCR for sorted subsets received around 200 ng genomic DNA, equal to tens of thousands of T cell genomes. The purified libraries were quantified using a Qubit 3.0 fluorometer, sized with a Bioanalyzer 2100, and then quantified again using the KAPA Library Quantification kit. Every immunoSEQ 96-well plate was sequenced on a dedicated single-read 150-cycle Illumina NextSeq 550 flow cell. The authors' pipeline ran thus. Because only junctional sequences without quality scores were contained in the immunoSEQ output, filtering matching that applied to full-length reads could not be performed. To assign V/J genes and CDR3, sequences were annotated using PyIR, a Python wrapper for IgBLAST v1.9, with IMGT germline references. Reads with weak V/J assignments (E-value above 1e-6), missing CDR3, stop codons, out-of-frame junctions, or ambiguous translated residues were removed. A V3J clonotype was defined by an identical inferred V gene, J gene, and CDR3 amino acid sequence. To compute the percentage overlap between repertoires, the number of shared unique clonotypes was divided by the size of the smaller repertoire. Richness of each repertoire was evaluated using RTK rarefaction, the Chao1 estimator, and Recon v2.1 estimates of unobserved clonotypes. Generation probabilities were computed with OLGA for all TCRbeta clonotypes obtained by the gDNA method from several donors. This immuneACCESS table, as held by TCRdb, lists in-frame sequences with V and J called but not all clones. Of the missing ones, under half trace to an unresolved V gene in checked studies; the others have no known cause. That table gives V, J and clone size, and the DNA gave D and trimming. The sample yields hundreds of thousands of clones; roughly 98% were counted once. The top ten clonotypes cover roughly 0.29% of the sample.

Via the germline V gene (reference sequence), CDR1 is SEHNR and CDR2 FQNEAQ. Reading from cysteine to phenylalanine, the CDR3 counts 18 amino acids. The entry retains the CDR3 DNA only, 54 bases that are in frame from base 1. The junction shows trimming of 4 bases on V and 6 bases on J, and the gene matches do not reach 16 bases of it. For the CD8 naive samples, CD45RO-negative cells were positively selected for CCR7, yielding a CD45RA+CCR7+ population from which TemRA cells were excluded. The donors were healthy, HIV-negative adults with no recently reported acute infections or vaccinations. Every donor was a Caucasian adult living in Nashville, Tennessee, USA. Blood was obtained by leukapheresis, after which PBMCs were separated by Ficoll-Histopaque density gradient centrifugation and cryopreserved in liquid nitrogen vapor phase. Analytical flow cytometry was used to check the purity and quantity of every magnetically sorted T cell population. Genomic DNA was isolated from every sorted fraction and measured by UV absorbance on a Nanodrop 2000c.

This clone was recorded once. It lacks a known antigen. It has no much larger one-base neighbor in the sample; base qualities were not kept. Overall results and qualifications from the work: The small number of donors limited the genetic and exposure-history diversity represented. Higher generation probabilities were observed for clonotypes shared by all four sorted-subset donors than for non-shared clonotypes. Only blood was sampled, and tissue TCR repertoires likely differ from those in blood. Incomplete sequencing was indicated by rarefaction of sorted-subset datasets, despite the large sequencing depth. Pairwise subsampling indicated that sequencing depth was expected to affect the degree of clonotype sharing among donors. Larger estimated clonotype richness was generally found for naive subsets than for memory subsets. Across a few donors, 4.5% to 6.5% of naive CD4, approximately 3.6% of naive CD8, 2.3% of memory CD4, and approximately 0.4% of memory CD8 clonotypes were shared.

Sequenced: naive CD8+ T cells sorted from blood. Reading the label with the study, this specimen's cell subset or site is: CD45RA+CCR7+. The source of this sequence is a young man in good health. The receptor chain draws on TRBV7-9 and TRBJ2-2, with 8 middle bases fitting TRBD2. The sequenced DNA is TGTGCCAGCAGCTCTCCCGGACTAGCTCAAGGGTTGGCCGGGGAGCTGTTTTTT. Its translation reads: CASSSPGLAQGLAGELFF.